The present T cell receptor (beta chain) was sequenced within a study of liver allograft versus peripheral blood T cells. In the study overall: Transplanted-liver and recipient peripheral blood T cell receptor repertoires were compared.

This clonotype turned up a few times. Its specificity is not known. TCRdb recomputed calls from the reads with MiXCR, one row per CDR3 protein. The data show about 13,000 distinct CDR3 sequences, approximately 17% seen once. Broader study findings: Liver allografts reportedly held T cell receptor repertoires unlike those in peripheral blood.

The TCR comes from a human patient who had a liver transplant. Some T cells may possibly be graft donor cells.

The CDR3 region is CASSTRLETQYF. In DNA, the CDR3 is TGTGCCAGCAGCACAAGATTAGAGACCCAGTACTTC. The rearrangement links TRBV7-2 to TRBJ2-5, with D unresolved. Trimming pared 5 bases from V and 4 bases from J, leaving 8 bases between. This CDR3 is 12 amino acids long. Looked up from germline, CDR1 is SGHTA and CDR2 is FQGNSA.